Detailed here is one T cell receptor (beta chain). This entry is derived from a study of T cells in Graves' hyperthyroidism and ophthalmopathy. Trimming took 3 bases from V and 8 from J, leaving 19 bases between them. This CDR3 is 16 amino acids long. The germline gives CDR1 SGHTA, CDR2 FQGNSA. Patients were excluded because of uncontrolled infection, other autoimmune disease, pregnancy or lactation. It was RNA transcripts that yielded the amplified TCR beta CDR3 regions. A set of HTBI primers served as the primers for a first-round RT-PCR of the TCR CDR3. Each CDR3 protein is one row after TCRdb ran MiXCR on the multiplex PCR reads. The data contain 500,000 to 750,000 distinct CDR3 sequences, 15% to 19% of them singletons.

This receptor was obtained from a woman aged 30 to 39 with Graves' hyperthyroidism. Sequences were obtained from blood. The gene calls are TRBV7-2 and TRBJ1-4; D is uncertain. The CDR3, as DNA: TGTGCCAGCAGCTTCACGTACACGGCGGGAGGAGAAAAACTGTTTTTT. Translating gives CASSFTYTAGGEKLFF.